The sequence of this T cell receptor beta chain was determined in a study of cytomegalovirus exposure and HLA in healthy donors. General study results and limits: Using the classifier, cytomegalovirus status was reportedly diagnosed with high specificity and sensitivity.

The PCR made use of 60 Vbeta and 13 Jbeta primers. Produced via immunoSEQ multiplex PCR; TCRdb's table is partial and in-frame only. Of around 130,000 clones listed, roughly three quarters are singletons. The V and J ends lost 8 bases and 7 bases, in that order; junction bases with no gene match: 7. The CDR3 covers 14 residues. Germline CDR1 is MDHEN and CDR2 is SYDVKM. This clone has a handful of counts. The antigen is not known. This receptor was taken from a man younger than 35 in good health and CMV-seronegative. Sequencing input: PBMCs. The chain uses TRBV28 and TRBJ2-1, with 11 bases matching TRBD2. This CDR3 reads CASVPGTSGNEQFF. In nucleotides, the CDR3 is TGTGCCAGCGTTCCCGGGACTAGCGGAAATGAGCAGTTCTTC.